Listed below are T cell receptor beta chains from one sample, sequenced in a study of tumor-infiltrating lymphocytes in localized non-small cell lung cancer. Generated by immunoSEQ multiplex PCR, the TCRdb table keeps only in-frame clones and is missing some. This table has about 8,400 clones, roughly three quarters appearing once. The sequenced sample consisted of uninvolved lung tissue not adjacent to the tumor. The receptors were gathered from a human donor with non-small cell lung cancer. The CDR3 runs from the conserved cysteine through the conserved F or W. D genes are given only for firm matches. Expanded clones are given a class, and other clones once, few, many or no size at all.

J gene: TRBJ2-1
clone size: large
D gene: -
V gene: TRBV6-1
CDR3 DNA: TGTGCCAGCAGGCAGGCTAACAATGAGCAGTTCTTC
CDR3 protein: CASRQANNEQFF

J gene: TRBJ2-7
clone size: -
D gene: -
V gene: TRBV5-6
CDR3 DNA: TGTGCCAGCAGCTCTCGGGACTCCTACGAGCAGTACTTC
CDR3 protein: CASSSRDSYEQYF

J gene: TRBJ2-4
clone size: -
D gene: -
V gene: TRBV2
CDR3 DNA: TGTGCCAGCAAACCAGGAACAGGAAAAAACATTCAGTACTTC
CDR3 protein: CASKPGTGKNIQYF

J gene: TRBJ2-5
clone size: few
D gene: TRBD2
V gene: TRBV29-1
CDR3 DNA: TGCAGCGTTGAAGCGGAGCGGGGACGCCAAGAGACCCAGTACTTC
CDR3 protein: CSVEAERGRQETQYF

J gene: TRBJ2-3
clone size: -
D gene: TRBD2
V gene: TRBV6-5
CDR3 DNA: TGTGCCAGCAGTTCCCGACTAGCGGGAGGTAGGGATACGCAGTATTTT
CDR3 protein: CASSSRLAGGRDTQYF

J gene: TRBJ1-2
clone size: -
D gene: TRBD1
V gene: TRBV4-1
CDR3 DNA: TGCGCCAGCAGCCAACCCCTCCGGACAGGGGATCGTGGCTACACCTTC
CDR3 protein: CASSQPLRTGDRGYTF

J gene: TRBJ1-2
clone size: -
D gene: TRBD1
V gene: TRBV7-2
CDR3 DNA: TGTGCCAGCAGCTCGGGACAGGGTCAAAGGGGCTACACCTTC
CDR3 protein: CASSSGQGQRGYTF

J gene: TRBJ1-6
clone size: -
D gene: -
V gene: TRBV2
CDR3 DNA: TGTGCCAGCAGTTCCTCGCGGGGGGGGGCAGGTTCACCCCTCCACTTT
CDR3 protein: CASSSSRGGAGSPLHF

J gene: TRBJ1-5
clone size: once
D gene: -
V gene: TRBV28
CDR3 DNA: TGTGCCAGCAGTTTGTTCCTGGGGGTCGGCAATCAGCCCCAGCATTTT
CDR3 protein: CASSLFLGVGNQPQHF

J gene: TRBJ1-1
clone size: -
D gene: TRBD1
V gene: TRBV27
CDR3 DNA: TGTGCCAGCAGCTTTGGGACAGATGCGGACACTGAAGCTTTCTTT
CDR3 protein: CASSFGTDADTEAFF

J gene: TRBJ1-5
clone size: -
D gene: -
V gene: TRBV5-6
CDR3 DNA: TGTGCCAGCAGCTTGTGGAGAAGACAGGCCAATCAGCCCCAGCATTTT
CDR3 protein: CASSLWRRQANQPQHF

J gene: TRBJ1-4
clone size: -
D gene: TRBD1
V gene: TRBV25-1
CDR3 DNA: TGTGCCAGCAGTGATAGGGGGCGGACAACTAATGAAAAACTGTTTTTT
CDR3 protein: CASSDRGRTTNEKLFF

J gene: TRBJ1-1
clone size: -
D gene: -
V gene: TRBV28
CDR3 DNA: TGTGCCAGCATCGGGACGGCAGAAAACACTGAAGCTTTCTTT
CDR3 protein: CASIGTAENTEAFF

J gene: TRBJ2-1
clone size: once
D gene: -
V gene: TRBV5-1
CDR3 DNA: TGCGCCAGCAGCTTGGGAACGAGCTCGGGGTACAATGAGCAGTTCTTC
CDR3 protein: CASSLGTSSGYNEQFF

J gene: TRBJ2-7
clone size: -
D gene: TRBD1
V gene: TRBV30
CDR3 DNA: TGTGCCTGGAGTCCGGGACAGTTCCCATCCGAGCAGTACTTC
CDR3 protein: CAWSPGQFPSEQYF

J gene: TRBJ2-3
clone size: once
D gene: TRBD2
V gene: TRBV5-1
CDR3 DNA: TGCGCCAGCAGCTCGGGAGGGGGGGCAGATACGCAGTATTTT
CDR3 protein: CASSSGGGADTQYF

J gene: TRBJ2-7
clone size: few
D gene: TRBD2
V gene: TRBV18
CDR3 DNA: TGTGCCAGCTCACCACGGGAGGGCGGTGTCCACGAGCAGTACTTC
CDR3 protein: CASSPREGGVHEQYF

J gene: TRBJ1-3
clone size: -
D gene: -
V gene: TRBV9
CDR3 DNA: TGTGCCAGCAGCGTAGAAATGTCTGGAAACACCATATATTTT
CDR3 protein: CASSVEMSGNTIYF

J gene: TRBJ2-4
clone size: -
D gene: TRBD1
V gene: TRBV2
CDR3 DNA: TGTGCCAGCAGTGAAGGGACAGGGCGAACTATTCAGTACTTC
CDR3 protein: CASSEGTGRTIQYF

J gene: TRBJ2-3
clone size: -
D gene: TRBD1
V gene: TRBV27
CDR3 DNA: TGTGCCACCCGGGACAGTAGCACAGATACGCAGTATTTT
CDR3 protein: CATRDSSTDTQYF

J gene: TRBJ1-5
clone size: -
D gene: -
V gene: TRBV19
CDR3 DNA: TGTGCCAGTAGTATTGCCGACCGCTTCTCCCATAGCAATCAGCCCCAGCATTTT
CDR3 protein: CASSIADRFSHSNQPQHF

J gene: TRBJ1-4
clone size: -
D gene: -
V gene: TRBV4-2
CDR3 DNA: TGTGCCAGCAGCCTTCTCGGGGAGACCGGCTCCACTAATGAAAAACTGTTTTTT
CDR3 protein: CASSLLGETGSTNEKLFF

J gene: TRBJ1-6
clone size: -
D gene: -
V gene: TRBV7-3
CDR3 DNA: TGTGCCAGCAGCTTATATCAGGTGGAAAATTCACCCCTCCACTTT
CDR3 protein: CASSLYQVENSPLHF

J gene: TRBJ2-1
clone size: once
D gene: -
V gene: TRBV5-1
CDR3 DNA: TGCGCCAGCAGCCACGACCGGGATCCCTACAATGAGCAGTTCTTC
CDR3 protein: CASSHDRDPYNEQFF

J gene: TRBJ1-2
clone size: few
D gene: TRBD1
V gene: TRBV6-5
CDR3 DNA: TGTGCCAGCAGTTTAGCCGGACAGGCAAACTATGGCTACACCTTC
CDR3 protein: CASSLAGQANYGYTF

J gene: TRBJ2-2
clone size: -
D gene: -
V gene: TRBV9
CDR3 DNA: TGTGCCAGCAGCGTATTCGGGACCACCGGGGAGCTGTTTTTT
CDR3 protein: CASSVFGTTGELFF

J gene: TRBJ2-1
clone size: -
D gene: -
V gene: TRBV7-8
CDR3 DNA: TGTGCCAGCAGTGCCTACAATGAGCAGTTCTTC
CDR3 protein: CASSAYNEQFF